This T cell receptor beta chain came from a study of early T cells in non-severe SARS-CoV-2 infection. Each CDR3 protein is one row after TCRdb ran MiXCR on the 5' RACE reads. The table has about 40,000 distinct CDR3 sequences, roughly 4.3% seen once. There are many counts of this clonotype. After removal of 5 bases from V and 8 bases from J, the junction contained 7 bases not matched to a gene. CDR3 length: 15 amino acids. The germline V gene encodes CDR1 LGHDT and CDR2 YNNKEL (reference sequence). The rearrangement links TRBV3-1 to TRBJ1-6, with 9 bases that match TRBD1. This TCR came from an adult who was a healthcare worker with PCR-confirmed SARS-CoV-2 infection or an uninfected control (not recorded which). Sequencing was performed on whole blood. The CDR3 DNA reads TGTGCCAGCAGCTTACTACAGGGGGCAGATTCACCCCTCCACTTT. Translating it yields CASSLLQGADSPLHF.